What follows are 18 T cell receptor beta chains derived from one specimen sequenced in a study of blood T cell repertoires in COVID-19. Clones were read by immunoSEQ multiplex PCR, and TCRdb kept only the in-frame ones, dropping some. Of over 350,000 clones in the sample, more than 75% are singletons; the top ten hold around 0.91%. The sample consisted of PBMCs or T cells enriched from blood (not recorded which). Every receptor here comes from a woman aged 30 to 39 with acute COVID-19.

The chain combines TRBV18 with TRBJ2-7; 8 bases align to TRBD1. This CDR3 region has 15 residues. V lost 4 bases to trimming and J lost 2 bases; unmatched junction nucleotides: 7. Per germline, CDR1 KGHSH and CDR2 LQKENI. CDR3 coding DNA: TGTGCCAGCTCACGCAGCAGGGACAGGACCTACGAGCAGTACTTC. This sequence encodes CASSRSRDRTYEQYF.

The chain carries TRBV7-9 and TRBJ1-5, with D possibly matching TRBD1 (6 bases). Germline CDR1 and CDR2: SEHNR and FQNEAQ (reference sequence). Trimming stripped 1 base from V and 3 bases from J, with 16 bases between. The CDR3 has 17 residues. The CDR3: CASSLVRVGDNNQPQHF. For the CDR3, the DNA is TGTGCCAGCAGCTTAGTTCGTGTTGGGGACAACAATCAGCCCCAGCATTTT. The variable domain in full, completed from reference TRBV7-9 and TRBJ1-5, reads DTGVSQNPRHKITKRGQNVTFRCDPISEHNRLYWYRQTLGQGPEFLTYFQNEAQLEKSRLLSDRFSAERPKGSFSTLEIQRTEQGDSAMYLCASSLVRVGDNNQPQHFGDGTRLSIL.

This clone has more than one count but fewer than ten. The J gene is TRBJ1-1, the V gene TRBV5-5; D not certain. Trimming removed 0 bases from V and 4 bases from J, with 16 bases in between. This CDR3 contains 16 residues. In germline, CDR1 is SGHKS, CDR2 YYEKEE (reference sequence). The CDR3 region has the DNA TGTGCCAGCAGCTTGGGTGCATGGGTAGGCGGCACTGAAGCTTTCTTT. This gives the protein CASSLGAWVGGTEAFF.

The chain combines TRBV10-3 with TRBJ2-7; 11 bases map to TRBD2. The trim removed 3 bases at V and 5 bases at J, leaving 9 bases unmatched. This CDR3 has 16 residues. Germline loops: CDR1 ENHRY, CDR2 SYGVKD. The CDR3 sequence: CAISDRTSGGFHEQYF. In DNA, the CDR3 is TGTGCCATCAGTGACCGTACTAGCGGGGGTTTCCACGAGCAGTACTTC.

V usage is TRBV4-2 and J usage is TRBJ2-2; tentative D call: TRBD2 (5 bases). Germline CDR1 is LGHNA and CDR2 is YNFKEQ. CDR3 length: 14 residues. Trimming stripped 7 bases from V and 4 bases from J, with 13 bases between. The CDR3 nucleotides read TGTGCCAGCATGGCGGGTCTGACCACCGGGGAGCTGTTTTTT. Its protein is CASMAGLTTGELFF.

J is TRBJ1-1 and V is TRBV29-1; maybe TRBD1 (6 bases). The CDR3 extends over 13 amino acids. Trimming removed 7 bases at V and 4 bases at J, with 16 bases between. Germline V gives CDR1 SQVTM, CDR2 ANQGSEA. The CDR3 region is CSAERGASTEAFF. CDR3 nucleotides: TGCAGCGCCGAACGGGGGGCCAGCACTGAAGCTTTCTTT.

The rearrangement joins TRBV20-1 to TRBJ2-7, with D perhaps TRBD2 (7 bases). CDR3 length equals 15 residues. Germline CDR1 is DFQATT and CDR2 is SNEGSKA (reference sequence). Between the trimmed V and J ends, which lost 3 bases and 7 bases, there was a span of 22 bases. This chain's CDR3 is CSASVGGGDWREQYF. DNA of the CDR3: TGCAGTGCTAGTGTCGGCGGGGGCGACTGGAGAGAGCAGTACTTC.

This clone was detected a few times. The chain combines TRBV5-1 with TRBJ2-1; D possibly corresponds to TRBD1 (7 bases). Germline values: CDR1 SGHRS, CDR2 YFSETQ. V gave up 8 bases and J gave up 0 bases, with 21 bases separating them. This CDR3 is built from 17 residues. CDR3 in DNA: TGCGCCAGTAGGGATCAGAGGGGGGACAGCTCCTACAATGAGCAGTTCTTC. Translating it yields CASRDQRGDSSYNEQFF. Filled out from reference TRBV5-1 and TRBJ2-1, the complete variable domain reads KAGVTQTPRYLIKTRGQQVTLSCSPISGHRSVSWYQQTPGQGLQFLFEYFSETQRNKGNFPGRFSGRQFSNSRSEMNVSTLELGDSALYLCASRDQRGDSSYNEQFFGPGTRLTVL.

This rearrangement joins TRBV30 to TRBJ2-7, with unresolved D. The CDR3 covers 12 residues. Between the trimmed V and J ends, which lost 5 bases and 6 bases, there was a span of 14 bases. CDR1 and CDR2 (germline): GTSNPN, SVGIG (reference sequence). The CDR3 loop is CAWSLVGSEQYF. The CDR3 nucleotides are TGTGCCTGGTCACTTGTCGGTTCCGAGCAGTACTTC.

The chain has TRBV2 and TRBJ1-1; no definite D call. Germline loops: CDR1 SNHLY, CDR2 FYNNEI. V dropped 3 bases and J dropped 1 base, with 9 bases sitting between them. The CDR3 loop spans 14 amino acids. The DNA of the CDR3 is TGTGCCAGCAGTGATGAGGGAGCGAACACTGAAGCTTTCTTT. This translates into CASSDEGANTEAFF.

V gene TRBV10-3 combines with J gene TRBJ1-6, with 8 bases matching TRBD1. The CDR3 contains 15 residues. Per the germline V gene, CDR1 is ENHRY and CDR2 is SYGVKD. Trimming at V came to 3 bases and at J to 10 bases, leaving 8 bases not matched to a gene. The CDR3 bases are TGTGCCATCAGTGAATCGTCAGGGGGCGAATCACCCCTCCACTTT. Translation: CAISESSGGESPLHF.

J is TRBJ2-6 and V is TRBV2; 7 nucleotides align to TRBD2. The germline gives CDR1 SNHLY, CDR2 FYNNEI. J gave up 1 base and V 1 base, and 7 bases lay outside the gene matches. The CDR3 has 18 residues. CDR3: CASSEEGGWSSGANVLTF. The CDR3 coding sequence is TGTGCCAGCAGTGAAGAGGGAGGGTGGAGTTCTGGGGCCAACGTCCTGACTTTC. Full variable domain (remainder filled in from reference TRBV2 and TRBJ2-6): EPEVTQTPSHQVTQMGQEVILRCVPISNHLYFYWYRQILGQKVEFLVSFYNNEISEKSEIFDDQFSVERPDGSNFTLKIRSTKLEDSAMYFCASSEEGGWSSGANVLTFGAGSRLTVL.

The chain carries TRBV11-2 and TRBJ1-2; D is undetermined. Trimming removed 5 bases at V and 1 base at J, with 14 bases between. Germline V gene data show CDR1 as SGHAT and CDR2 as FQNNGV. The CDR3 runs 15 residues. The CDR3 DNA follows: TGTGCCAGCAGCCAAGGAGCTGGCCTTAACTATGGCTACACCTTC. It codes for CASSQGAGLNYGYTF.

About this clone: A much larger clone is a single base away; this may be a read error. V is TRBV2 and J is TRBJ1-1; weak D call: TRBD1 (6 bases). The CDR3 covers 13 residues. V lost 3 bases, J lost 1 base, and 6 bases lay in between. Germline loops: CDR1 SNHLY, CDR2 FYNNEI. CDR3 region: CASSDRGNTEAFF. DNA for the CDR3: TGTGCCAGCAGTGACAGGGGGAACACTGAAGCTTTCTTT.

The chain links TRBV30 to TRBJ1-2, with D possibly matching TRBD1 (5 bases). Trimming took 1 base from V and 3 from J, leaving 15 bases between them. Germline V CDR1 and CDR2: GTSNPN, SVGIG (reference sequence). This CDR3 region has 15 residues. CDR3 sequence: CAWSANQGLYYGYTF. In DNA form, the CDR3 reads TGTGCCTGGAGTGCCAACCAGGGACTTTACTATGGCTACACCTTC. The full variable domain, completed using reference TRBV30 and TRBJ1-2, is SQTIHQWPATLVQPVGSPLSLECTVEGTSNPNLYWYRQAAGRGLQLLFYSVGIGQISSEVPQNLSASRPQDRQFILSSKKLLLSDSGFYLCAWSANQGLYYGYTFGSGTRLTVV.

V is TRBV29-1 and J is TRBJ2-7; D might be TRBD2 (6 bases). The CDR3 consists of 12 residues. V lost 3 bases and J 9 bases, leaving 15 bases between the germline ends. CDR1 is SQVTM and CDR2 is ANQGSEA in the germline V gene. The CDR3: CSVDLGGVGQYF. The DNA for the CDR3 is TGCAGCGTTGACCTCGGCGGGGTGGGGCAGTACTTC.

The chain links TRBV10-3 to TRBJ1-5; D not certain. Looked up from germline, CDR1 is ENHRY and CDR2 is SYGVKD. The CDR3 has 15 amino acids. The ends were cut back, 3 bases at V and 0 bases at J, with 9 bases in the middle. In DNA, the CDR3 is TGTGCCATCAGTGAATCGCTCTATAGCAATCAGCCCCAGCATTTT. Its protein is CAISESLYSNQPQHF.

The chain is built from TRBV2 and TRBJ2-2; possible D gene TRBD2, 5 bases. The CDR3 is made up of 14 amino acids. The germline V and J ends were trimmed by 5 bases and 2 bases, with 9 bases remaining between them. Germline V gene data show CDR1 as SNHLY and CDR2 as FYNNEI. In nucleotides, the CDR3 is TGTGCCAGCAGTCTGGACTCAAACACCGGGGAGCTGTTTTTT. This gives the protein CASSLDSNTGELFF.